This T cell receptor beta chain derives from a study of cytomegalovirus exposure and HLA in healthy donors. The PCR made use of 60 Vbeta and 13 Jbeta primers. Generated by immunoSEQ multiplex PCR, the TCRdb table keeps only in-frame clones and is missing some. The sample holds 45,000 to 55,000 clones. This CDR3 has 12 residues. Germline V lookup: CDR1 SNHLY, CDR2 FYNNEI. V lost 4 bases and J lost 2, with 5 bases in between. Specimen: PBMCs. The receptor was isolated from a woman between 50 and 59 years old in good health and CMV-seropositive. This rearrangement joins TRBV2 to TRBJ1-2; tentatively, D is TRBD1 (5 bases). The CDR3 spells CASSAGNYGYTF. The CDR3 DNA reads as TGTGCCAGCAGTGCAGGGAACTATGGCTACACCTTC.